These 23 T cell receptor beta chains originate from one sample sequenced in a study of response to subunit inactivated influenza vaccine. TCRdb itself ran the RT-PCR reads through MiXCR, one entry per CDR3 protein. The table records some 570,000 distinct CDR3 sequences, around 11% of them present only once. The same specimen was also included in a second study, on T cells expressing NK-cell markers. As reported in that work: UMIs were included in TCR beta cDNA generated by 5'RACE template switching.

Sequencing was performed on PBMCs from blood, taken on the day of vaccination. Every receptor here comes from a man aged 50 to 60 who received an inactivated influenza vaccine.

This clonotype occurred many times. V gene TRBV29-1 combines with J gene TRBJ2-1, with TRBD2 identical over 7 bases. V shed 5 bases, J shed 7 bases, and the junction held 14 bases outside the gene matches. Germline assignment: CDR1 SQVTM and CDR2 ANQGSEA. The CDR3 is made up of 15 amino acids. CDR3 sequence (DNA): TGCAGCGTTTTGCCCCCAGGGCGGGAGAGGAATGAGCAGTTCTTC. This translates into CSVLPPGRERNEQFF.

This clonotype was seen many times. The rearrangement uses TRBV5-1 and TRBJ2-2; D is uncertain. V was cut by 0 bases and J by 0 bases, with 9 bases left in between. The CDR3 is 16 amino acids. The germline V gene encodes CDR1 SGHRS and CDR2 YFSETQ. In DNA, the CDR3 is TGCGCCAGCAGCTTGGAGGGAAGCCCGAACACCGGGGAGCTGTTTTTT. Translation: CASSLEGSPNTGELFF.

Ten or more counts support this clonotype. The gene calls are TRBV7-2 and TRBJ2-1, with 9 bases identical to TRBD2. The CDR3 spans 15 residues. The V and J ends lost 5 bases and 4 bases, in that order; junction bases with no gene match: 6. Looked up from germline, CDR1 is SGHTA and CDR2 is FQGNSA. Here the CDR3 DNA reads TGTGCCAGCAGCCCCCATAGCGGGAGTTACAATGAGCAGTTCTTC. It yields the protein CASSPHSGSYNEQFF.

This clonotype was counted many times. This sequence joins TRBV27 and TRBJ2-5; TRBD2 matches 8 bases. There are 14 residues in the CDR3. With 5 bases clipped from V and 2 bases from J, the junction kept 4 bases outside the gene matches. Germline V lookup: CDR1 MNHEY, CDR2 SMNVEV (reference sequence). The CDR3 spells CASSGTSPQETQYF. In DNA, the CDR3 is TGTGCCAGCAGTGGGACTAGTCCGCAAGAGACCCAGTACTTC.

J is TRBJ2-1 and V is TRBV7-9; D is possibly TRBD1 (6 bases). Between the trimmed V and J ends, which lost 7 bases and 2 bases, there was a span of 9 bases. This CDR3 comprises 13 residues. Germline CDR1 is SEHNR and CDR2 is FQNEAQ (reference sequence). The DNA of the CDR3 is TGTGCCAGCATCACAGGGACCTACAATGAGCAGTTCTTC. It is translated as CASITGTYNEQFF.

There are a few counts of this clonotype. The chain couples TRBV3-1 to TRBJ1-6; D is perhaps TRBD1 (5 bases). CDR3 length: 14 residues. The germline gives CDR1 LGHDT, CDR2 YNNKEL (reference sequence). Trimming took 1 base from V and 11 from J, leaving 12 bases between them. The CDR3 DNA reads TGTGCCAGCAGCCAAGGACAGCCCGTAGCACCCCTCCACTTT. Protein sequence: CASSQGQPVAPLHF.

In this sample, this clonotype turned up a few times. This chain links TRBV2 with TRBJ2-5, with D possibly being TRBD2 (6 bases). The CDR3 length is 12 residues. The germline V and J ends were trimmed by 7 bases and 3 bases, with 9 bases remaining between them. Per germline, CDR1 SNHLY and CDR2 FYNNEI. The CDR3 reads CASTRGEETQYF. The CDR3 bases are TGTGCCAGCACGCGGGGCGAAGAGACCCAGTACTTC. Using reference TRBV2 and TRBJ2-5 for the parts outside the CDR3, the full variable domain is EPEVTQTPSHQVTQMGQEVILRCVPISNHLYFYWYRQILGQKVEFLVSFYNNEISEKSEIFDDQFSVERPDGSNFTLKIRSTKLEDSAMYFCASTRGEETQYFGPGTRLLVL.

The V call is TRBV5-6, the J call TRBJ1-2, with D possibly being TRBD1 (6 bases). This CDR3 comprises 15 residues. Deletions cut 0 bases from V and 4 bases from J, with 13 bases between. Germline values: CDR1 SGHDT, CDR2 YYEEEE. The CDR3 reads CASSLVRGAIYGYTF. The CDR3 DNA reads as TGTGCCAGCAGCTTGGTTCGGGGGGCAATCTATGGCTACACCTTC.

Ten or more counts support this clonotype. The CDR3 sequence: CASSLVQGRHDQPQHF. CDR3 coding DNA: TGTGCCAGCAGTTTGGTTCAAGGTAGGCACGATCAGCCCCAGCATTTT. The chain links TRBV28 to TRBJ1-5, with D hard to call. The V and J ends lost 3 bases and 5 bases respectively, with 17 bases between them. Germline V lookup: CDR1 MDHEN, CDR2 SYDVKM. The CDR3 is 16 residues long. Supplemented by reference TRBV28 and TRBJ1-5, the full variable domain reads DVKVTQSSRYLVKRTGEKVFLECVQDMDHENMFWYRQDPGLGLRLIYFSYDVKMKEKGDIPEGYSVSREKKERFSLILESASTNQTSMYLCASSLVQGRHDQPQHFGDGTRLSIL.

This clonotype was found a few times. The chain has TRBV2 and TRBJ2-5, with TRBD2 identical over 13 bases. Germline CDR1 is SNHLY and CDR2 is FYNNEI. The J segment lost 2 bases and the V segment lost 6 bases, leaving 9 bases of the junction unmatched. The CDR3 sequence is 17 residues long. The CDR3 spells CASSAIGTSGEQETQYF. The DNA for the CDR3 is TGTGCCAGCAGCGCCATCGGGACTAGCGGGGAGCAAGAGACCCAGTACTTC.

In its sample, this clonotype was seen many times. V is TRBV20-1 and J is TRBJ2-3, with TRBD2 identical over 11 bases. CDR1 and CDR2 from the germline V gene are DFQATT and SNEGSKA (reference sequence). This CDR3 spans 15 amino acids. The V and J ends lost 1 base and 2 bases, in that order; junction bases with no gene match: 2. CDR3 bases: TGCAGTGCTAGAGGACTAGCGGGGACCACAGATACGCAGTATTTT. Amino acids: CSARGLAGTTDTQYF.

The chain has TRBV12-3 or TRBV12-4 and TRBJ2-7; 8 nucleotides line up with TRBD1. CDR3 length equals 12 residues. V lost 6 bases and J lost 7; bases outside the gene matches: 5. This CDR3 reads CASRKTGDEQYF. In DNA form, the CDR3 reads TGTGCCAGCAGAAAGACAGGGGATGAGCAGTACTTC.

CDR3 coding DNA: TGTGCCAGCAGCTTAGGATATGGGGACAGGGCCTACAATGAGCAGTTCTTC. Residues: CASSLGYGDRAYNEQFF. The chain employs TRBV11-3 and TRBJ2-1; 9 bases fit TRBD1. CDR1 is SGHNT and CDR2 is YENEEA in the germline V gene. With V trimmed by 1 base and J by 2 bases, 6 bases remained unmatched. CDR3 length equals 17 residues.

The chain carries TRBV12-3 or TRBV12-4 and TRBJ1-5; TRBD1 agrees at 7 bases. Trimming took 6 bases from V and 7 from J; bases not matched to a gene: 6. The CDR3 sequence is 13 residues long. The CDR3 here is CASRTGALQPQHF. The DNA for the CDR3 is TGTGCCAGCAGAACAGGGGCTTTGCAGCCCCAGCATTTT.

This clonotype was counted between two and nine times. The chain is built from TRBV9 and TRBJ2-7, with D unclear. The CDR3 runs to 12 residues. Germline V gene lookup returns CDR1 SGDLS and CDR2 YYNGEE. Trimming left V 3 bases short and J 5 bases short, with 9 bases between. CDR3 DNA sequence: TGTGCCAGCAGCGGCGTGAGTGACGAGCAGTACTTC. It codes for CASSGVSDEQYF.

CDR3 protein: CASSPLPGPRGNEQFF. In nucleotides, the CDR3 is TGTGCCAGCAGCCCACTGCCGGGTCCCCGCGGCAATGAGCAGTTCTTC. V usage is TRBV9 and J usage is TRBJ2-1; D is uncertain. The CDR3 contains 16 residues. With 4 bases removed from V and 6 bases from J, the gap between germline ends came to 20 bases. CDR1 is SGDLS, CDR2 YYNGEE, per germline.

The gene calls are TRBV6-1 and TRBJ2-1; TRBD2 matches 12 bases. The CDR3 sequence is 15 residues long. Germline CDR1 is MNHNS and CDR2 is SASEGT. V was clipped by 7 bases and J by 7 bases; unmatched bases: 8. The CDR3 DNA sequence: TGTGCCAGCACCATGGGACTAGCGGGCACTAATGAGCAGTTCTTC. Translating it yields CASTMGLAGTNEQFF.

This clonotype was picked up one time. The J gene is TRBJ2-1, the V gene TRBV7-9; D may correspond to TRBD1 or TRBD2 (5 bases each). CDR1 and CDR2 from the germline V gene are SEHNR and FQNEAQ (reference sequence). The CDR3 is 13 amino acids. Trimming took 5 bases from V and 9 from J, leaving 14 bases between them. The CDR3 DNA reads TGTGCCAGCAGCCGGATCCAGGGACCTGAGCAGTTCTTC. It is translated as CASSRIQGPEQFF.

This clonotype was seen at least ten times. The J gene is TRBJ1-2, the V gene TRBV7-9; D not resolved. CDR3 size: 11 residues. V lost 7 bases and J lost 8, with 11 bases in between. Germline CDR1 SEHNR, CDR2 FQNEAQ (reference sequence). The CDR3 loop reads CASNLNDGYTF. CDR3 nucleotide sequence: TGTGCCAGCAACCTCAACGACGGCTACACCTTC.

This chain joins TRBV20-1 and TRBJ2-7; D unclear. V shed 0 bases and J shed 3 bases, with 6 bases lying between them. The CDR3 has 12 residues. Germline V gene lookup returns CDR1 DFQATT and CDR2 SNEGSKA (reference sequence). The CDR3 sequence: CSAREKSYEQYF. CDR3 in DNA: TGCAGTGCTAGAGAAAAAAGCTACGAGCAGTACTTC.

This clonotype was detected many times. The CDR3 bases are TGCAGCGATAGACAGCCCCCAATGAACACTGAAGCTTTCTTT. Translated: CSDRQPPMNTEAFF. The V call is TRBV29-1, the J call TRBJ1-1, with D perhaps matching TRBD1 (5 bases). Trimming shortened V by 7 bases and J by 0 bases, and 15 bases separated the two germline ends. The germline V gene encodes CDR1 SQVTM and CDR2 ANQGSEA. CDR3 length: 14 amino acids.

The chain uses TRBV6-1 and TRBJ2-7, with 10 bases lining up with TRBD2. CDR3 length: 14 amino acids. V lost 8 bases and J lost 3; bases outside the gene matches: 7. The germline gives CDR1 MNHNS, CDR2 SASEGT. As DNA, the CDR3 is TGTGCCAGCGGATGGACTAGCGGCTTCTACGAGCAGTACTTC. It encodes CASGWTSGFYEQYF.

This clonotype has only a few counts. This chain links TRBV5-1 with TRBJ1-2, with 9 bases aligning to TRBD1. The CDR3 is 14 amino acids. Germline CDR1 is SGHRS and CDR2 is YFSETQ. V was pared by 6 bases and J by 2 bases, with 5 bases of the junction left unmatched. CDR3: CASTPGQGNYGYTF. The CDR3 DNA reads TGCGCCAGCACACCCGGACAGGGGAACTATGGCTACACCTTC.